Given below is one T cell receptor beta chain in context. The target antigen is unknown. This entry is derived from a study of blood T cells in healthy people across ages. Germline assignment: CDR1 MDHEN and CDR2 SYDVKM. The CDR3 covers 17 residues. The V end lost 5 bases, the J end lost 0 bases, and 16 bases lay between the germline ends. Study-level results: Unknown CMV status may confound age-related changes in expanded clones.

The study recruited healthy Caucasian donors from Russia who were aged about 6 to 100. PBMCs, at least 6.5 million per sample, were isolated. With a J-beta primer mix and a sample-barcoded 5' primer, a second PCR ran about 6 to 11 cycles. Paired-end reads containing CDR3 totaled no fewer than 2.5 million for each sample. TCRdb re-derived calls from the 5' RACE reads in MiXCR, one entry per CDR3 protein. Counted here are roughly 680,000 distinct CDR3 sequences, around 21% occurring once; the ten biggest clones make up approximately 3.6%. The sequenced sample consisted of blood. The sequence was obtained from a man between 65 and 85 years old in good health. The chain is built from TRBV28 and TRBJ1-4, with D possibly matching TRBD1 (5 bases). The CDR3 loop reads CASSPSPGRATNEKLFF. The CDR3 nucleotides read TGTGCCAGCAGTCCTTCGCCAGGGCGGGCAACTAATGAAAAACTGTTTTTT.